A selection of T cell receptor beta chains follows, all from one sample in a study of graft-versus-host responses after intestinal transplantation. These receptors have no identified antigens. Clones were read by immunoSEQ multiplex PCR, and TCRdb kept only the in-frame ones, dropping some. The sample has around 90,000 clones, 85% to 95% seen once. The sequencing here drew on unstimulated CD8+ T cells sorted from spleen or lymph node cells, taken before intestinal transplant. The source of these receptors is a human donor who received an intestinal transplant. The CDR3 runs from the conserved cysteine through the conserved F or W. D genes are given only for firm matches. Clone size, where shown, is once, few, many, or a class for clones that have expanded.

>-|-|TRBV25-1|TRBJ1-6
CASSDLAGVNSPLHF
TGTGCCAGCAGTGATTTGGCAGGGGTAAATTCACCCCTCCACTTT
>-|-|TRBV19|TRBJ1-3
CASSIRGSSGNTIYF
TGTGCCAGTAGTATCAGGGGATCAAGTGGAAACACCATATATTTT
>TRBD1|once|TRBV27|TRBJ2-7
CASSWGTPPGQGYEQYF
TGTGCCAGCAGTTGGGGGACTCCTCCGGGACAGGGGTACGAGCAGTACTTC
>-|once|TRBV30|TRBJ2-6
CAWSTREGVYSGANVLTF
TGTGCCTGGAGCACGAGGGAGGGGGTATACTCTGGGGCCAACGTCCTGACTTTC
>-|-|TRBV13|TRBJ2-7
CASSSGTKRYEQYF
TGTGCCAGCAGCTCCGGAACAAAGCGCTACGAGCAGTACTTC
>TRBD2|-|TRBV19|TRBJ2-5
CASSIVPAGGPKETQYF
TGTGCCAGTAGTATAGTCCCAGCGGGGGGCCCTAAAGAGACCCAGTACTTC
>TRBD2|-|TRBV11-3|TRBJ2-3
CASSRPIGLAQSDTQYF
TGTGCCAGCAGCCGACCAATCGGACTAGCACAGTCGGATACGCAGTATTTT
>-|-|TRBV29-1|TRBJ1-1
CSVGGGEDTEAFF
TGCAGCGTTGGCGGGGGCGAGGACACTGAAGCTTTCTTT
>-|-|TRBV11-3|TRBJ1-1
CASSHRTSEAFF
TGTGCCAGCAGCCACCGGACATCTGAAGCTTTCTTT
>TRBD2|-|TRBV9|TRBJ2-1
CASSAPTSGGEEQFF
TGTGCCAGCAGCGCCCCGACTAGCGGGGGGGAAGAGCAGTTCTTC
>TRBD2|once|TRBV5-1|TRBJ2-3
CASSLVGAGTSGGSDTQYF
TGCGCCAGCAGCTTGGTAGGGGCGGGGACTAGCGGGGGCTCTGATACGCAGTATTTT
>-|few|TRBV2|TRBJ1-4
CASMDSRNEKLFF
TGTGCCAGCATGGACAGCCGTAATGAAAAACTGTTTTTT
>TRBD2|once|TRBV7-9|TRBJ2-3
CATETSGSGWADTQYF
TGTGCCACCGAGACTAGCGGGAGCGGGTGGGCAGATACGCAGTATTTT
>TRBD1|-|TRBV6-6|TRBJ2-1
CASSVRGQGEYNEQFF
TGTGCCAGCAGTGTCCGTGGACAGGGAGAATACAATGAGCAGTTCTTC
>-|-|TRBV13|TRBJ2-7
CASGLSTWEQYF
TGTGCCAGCGGCCTCTCCACCTGGGAGCAGTACTTC
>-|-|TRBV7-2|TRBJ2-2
CASSLQILVGGPPGELFF
TGTGCCAGCAGCTTACAGATTTTGGTGGGGGGGCCACCCGGGGAGCTGTTTTTT
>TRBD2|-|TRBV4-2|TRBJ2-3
CASSQVASGSPDTQYF
TGTGCCAGCAGCCAAGTCGCTAGCGGGAGCCCAGATACGCAGTATTTT
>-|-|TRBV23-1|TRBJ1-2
CASSQWDTANYGYTF
TGCGCCAGCAGTCAATGGGACACAGCTAACTATGGCTACACCTTC